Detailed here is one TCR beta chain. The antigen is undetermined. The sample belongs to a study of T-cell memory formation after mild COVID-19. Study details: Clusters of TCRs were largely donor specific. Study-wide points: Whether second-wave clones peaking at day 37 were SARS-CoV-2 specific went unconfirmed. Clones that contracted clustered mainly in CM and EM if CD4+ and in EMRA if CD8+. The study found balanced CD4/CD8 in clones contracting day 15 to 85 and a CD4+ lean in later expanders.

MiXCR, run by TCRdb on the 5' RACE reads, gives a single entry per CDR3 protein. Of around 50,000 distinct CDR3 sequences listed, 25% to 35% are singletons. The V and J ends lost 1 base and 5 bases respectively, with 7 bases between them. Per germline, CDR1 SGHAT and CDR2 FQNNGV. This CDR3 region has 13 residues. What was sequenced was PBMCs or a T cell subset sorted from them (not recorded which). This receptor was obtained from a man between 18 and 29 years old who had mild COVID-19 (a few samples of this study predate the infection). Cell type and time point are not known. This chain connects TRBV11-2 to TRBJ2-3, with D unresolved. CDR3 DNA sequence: TGTGCCAGCAGCTTAGTAGGCGTAGATACGCAGTATTTT. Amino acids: CASSLVGVDTQYF.